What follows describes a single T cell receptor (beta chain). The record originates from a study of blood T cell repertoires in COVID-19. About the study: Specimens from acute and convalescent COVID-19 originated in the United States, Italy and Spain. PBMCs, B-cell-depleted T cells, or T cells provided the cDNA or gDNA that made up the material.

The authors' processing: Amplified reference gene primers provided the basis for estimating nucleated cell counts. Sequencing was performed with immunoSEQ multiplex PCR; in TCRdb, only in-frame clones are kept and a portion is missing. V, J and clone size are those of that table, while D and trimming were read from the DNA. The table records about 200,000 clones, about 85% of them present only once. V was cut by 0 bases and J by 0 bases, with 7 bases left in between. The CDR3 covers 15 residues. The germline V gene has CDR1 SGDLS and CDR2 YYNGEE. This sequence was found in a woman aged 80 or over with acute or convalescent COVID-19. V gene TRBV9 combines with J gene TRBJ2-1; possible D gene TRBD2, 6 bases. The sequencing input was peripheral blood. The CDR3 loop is CASSVDSGSYNEQFF. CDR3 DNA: TGTGCCAGCAGCGTAGATAGCGGCTCCTACAATGAGCAGTTCTTC.